The rows below give T cell receptor beta chains drawn from one sample of a study of T-cell reconstitution after alpha-beta-depleted transplantation in children. TCRdb reprocessed the PCR reads via MiXCR and lists one record per CDR3 protein. This table holds 40,000 to 55,000 distinct CDR3 sequences, around 9% found once. This specimen consisted of PBMCs, mostly from graft donor cells, obtained 60 days after TCRalphabeta/CD19-depleted stem cell transplant. Source of these receptors: a male patient aged 2 to 9 who had a stem cell transplant for chronic granulomatous disease, so the T cells may come from the graft donor. The CDR3 runs from the conserved cysteine through the conserved F or W.

CDR3 length | J gene | V gene | CDR3 protein
16 | TRBJ2-1 | TRBV6-5 | CASSYPTGASYNEQFF
20 | TRBJ2-6 | TRBV12-3/TRBV12-4 | CASSPYLGQGASSGANVLTF
15 | TRBJ2-7 | TRBV14 | CASSQELGQGYEQYF
14 | TRBJ1-6 | TRBV28 | CASSTQSPGQGFHF
13 | TRBJ2-7 | TRBV9 | CASSASELGAQYF
14 | TRBJ2-3 | TRBV4-2 | CASSQDLRTDTQYF
16 | TRBJ2-6 | TRBV6-1 | CACKLAGGSGANVLTF
15 | TRBJ2-7 | TRBV5-6 | CASSLRQGVVYEQYF
12 | TRBJ2-7 | TRBV2 | CASSAGSYEQYF
16 | TRBJ2-5 | TRBV13 | CASSRWNGRMVETQYF
17 | TRBJ2-7 | TRBV6-1 | CASSPYPLAGETYEQYF
13 | TRBJ1-1 | TRBV27 | CASSLSRLTEAFF
15 | TRBJ2-3 | TRBV5-1 | CASSLSGMFTDTQYF
15 | TRBJ2-1 | TRBV27 | CASSPFEGGYNEQFF
14 | TRBJ1-1 | TRBV9 | CASSALPGSTEAFF
15 | TRBJ1-5 | TRBV27 | CASSPMGFSNQPQHF
16 | TRBJ2-1 | TRBV29-1 | CSTREVAGSSYNEQFF
13 | TRBJ2-3 | TRBV16 | CASSQSLGDTQYF
15 | TRBJ2-5 | TRBV5-5 | CASSLAGTGAGTQYF
15 | TRBJ2-1 | TRBV20-1 | CSARGTSGRGNEQFF
15 | TRBJ2-7 | TRBV30 | CAWSLLAHPTYEQYF